This paragraph covers one TCR beta chain sequence. This specimen comes from a study of T cell changes during pregnancy in multiple sclerosis. Profiled with immunoSEQ multiplex PCR; TCRdb holds only in-frame clones, not every one. The sample has 40,000 to 45,000 clones; roughly 89% are singletons. The CDR3 extends over 18 amino acids. Germline V gives CDR1 LGHNT, CDR2 FRNRAP. Trimming cost V 4 bases and J 3 bases; bases outside gene matches: 15. The specimen comprised CD4+ T cells from peripheral blood mononuclear cells, sampled in the first trimester of pregnancy. This TCR was recovered from a female donor with multiple sclerosis, enrolled in a pregnancy study. This chain connects TRBV12-5 to TRBJ2-7; TRBD1 aligns across 10 bases. CDR3 sequence (DNA): TGTGCTAGTGGTTCTAGAACGCCGGGGACAGGGGCGGACTACGAGCAGTACTTC. Protein: CASGSRTPGTGADYEQYF.